The sequence of this T cell receptor beta chain was determined in a study of cytomegalovirus exposure and HLA in healthy donors. CDR3 length equals 13 residues. CDR1 and CDR2 (germline): MNHEY, SMNVEV (reference sequence). The V end was cut by 1 base, the J end by 11 bases, with 14 bases between. PCR employed 60 Vbeta and 13 Jbeta primers. Original processing notes: As a later analysis found, there were roughly 80 million unique TCR beta chains, of which approximately 10 million were shared. Only in-frame clones appear in the TCRdb table, and some are missing; sequencing was by immunoSEQ multiplex PCR. The V and J calls and clone size were taken over from that table, and D and trimming were inferred from the DNA. Of around 200,000 clones in the sample, 65% to 90% are singletons; the top ten hold about 1.4%. The study's findings and limits: For TCR beta chains, V- and J-gene trimming was later linked to a missense DCLRE1C variant. It was reported that TCR beta sequences correctly inferred the HLA-A and HLA-B alleles for most subjects.

To note about this clone: The antigen remains undetermined.

Source material: PBMCs. The TCR comes from a girl aged 5 to 17 in good health and CMV-seronegative. The rearrangement uses TRBV27 and TRBJ1-1; perhaps TRBD1 as D (5 bases). The CDR3 region is CASSLYSPGRAFF. The CDR3 bases are TGTGCCAGCAGTTTATATTCCCCAGGGCGGGCTTTCTTT.